The next 30 T cell receptor beta chains were all read from a single sample in a study of shared clonotypes between healthy human individuals. Profiling relied on immunoSEQ multiplex PCR, and the TCRdb table lists in-frame clones only, not all of them. The profile shows 1,400,000 or so clones, roughly 98.5% of them singletons. The sequencing input was naive CD4+ T cells sorted from blood. Subset noted: CD45RA+ positively selected. The receptor set was obtained from a young man in good health.

The rearrangement uses TRBV7-9 and TRBJ2-1, with a tentative D call TRBD2 (5 bases). The V gene lost 5 bases and the J gene lost 4 bases, with 18 bases spanning the gap. Germline CDR1 SEHNR, CDR2 FQNEAQ (reference sequence). There are 16 residues in the CDR3. The CDR3 protein is CASSPDRGSGYNEQFF. The DNA for the CDR3 is TGTGCCAGCAGCCCTGACCGAGGGAGTGGGTACAATGAGCAGTTCTTC.

The genes are TRBV6-5 and TRBJ2-7, with D perhaps given as TRBD1 or TRBD2 (6 bases each). Trimming left V 8 bases short and J 4 bases short, with 15 bases between. Germline V gives CDR1 MNHEY, CDR2 SVGAGI. The CDR3 totals 13 residues. The CDR3 spells CASGGQVGYEQYF. The DNA for the CDR3 is TGTGCCAGCGGGGGGCAGGTTGGGTACGAGCAGTACTTC.

This chain's CDR3 is CASSKGHRINYEQYF. DNA for the CDR3: TGTGCCAGCAGCAAAGGGCACAGAATCAACTACGAGCAGTACTTC. The chain combines TRBV21-1 with TRBJ2-7; the DNA was not compared with TRBD1, the D call given in the table. TRBV21-1 is a documented pseudogene. CDR3 length: 15 amino acids.

The CDR3 nucleotides read TGTGCTAGTGGTTTGGTATCGAGCCCCTATGGCTACACCTTC. Its translation: CASGLVSSPYGYTF. This sequence joins TRBV12-5 and TRBJ1-2, with D hard to call. Germline values: CDR1 LGHNT, CDR2 FRNRAP. This CDR3 spans 14 amino acids. Trimming took 0 bases from V and 4 from J, leaving 9 bases between them.

The chain combines TRBV27 with TRBJ2-2, with D unresolved. The V gene's germline CDR1 is MNHEY and CDR2 SMNVEV (reference sequence). V dropped 6 bases and J dropped 7 bases, with 18 bases sitting between them. The CDR3 is made up of 15 amino acids. The CDR3: CASRLRGAVLGELFF. As DNA, the CDR3 is TGTGCCAGCAGACTCCGCGGTGCGGTTCTCGGGGAGCTGTTTTTT.

The rearrangement links TRBV7-9 to TRBJ2-1; D is perhaps TRBD1 (6 bases). Trimming removed 1 base at V and 7 bases at J, with 14 bases between. Germline V gene sequence: CDR1 SEHNR, CDR2 FQNEAQ (reference sequence). The CDR3 is 15 amino acids. The CDR3 DNA reads as TGTGCCAGCAGCTTAGGGACAGCGTTTTGGAATGAGCAGTTCTTC. This encodes CASSLGTAFWNEQFF.

About this clone itself: This sample includes further DNA sequences coding for the same CDR3. The chain has TRBV7-9 and TRBJ1-5; TRBD1 matches at 8 bases. The CDR3 is 15 amino acids. After removal of 6 bases from V and 3 bases from J, the junction contained 7 bases not matched to a gene. CDR1 and CDR2 from the germline V gene are SEHNR and FQNEAQ (reference sequence). The CDR3 DNA sequence: TGTGCCAGCAGTCTCGGGACAGGTGACAATCAGCCCCAGCATTTT. It encodes CASSLGTGDNQPQHF.

This clone was counted once. The chain has TRBV5-4 and TRBJ2-1; 9 positions match TRBD2. V shed 4 bases and J 5 bases; nucleotides not matched to a gene: 10. This CDR3 contains 16 residues. Germline V gene lookup returns CDR1 SGHNT and CDR2 YYREEE (reference sequence). The CDR3 region is CASSRLLSGGHNEQFF. CDR3 sequence (DNA): TGTGCCAGCAGCCGACTTCTAAGCGGGGGGCACAATGAGCAGTTCTTC.

Comment on this clone: Distinct nucleotide sequences in the sample also encode this CDR3. The chain carries TRBV9 and TRBJ1-1; tentative D call: TRBD1 (5 bases). The germline V and J ends were trimmed by 0 bases and 4 bases, with 10 bases remaining between them. The germline CDR1 and CDR2 sequences are SGDLS and YYNGEE. The CDR3 is 14 residues long. The CDR3 sequence is CASSVVQGGTEAFF. The CDR3 DNA reads TGTGCCAGCAGCGTAGTGCAGGGAGGCACTGAAGCTTTCTTT.

The chain has TRBV5-6 and TRBJ2-1; possible D gene TRBD2, 6 bases. With 0 bases removed from V and 4 bases from J, the gap between germline ends came to 14 bases. This CDR3 has 16 residues. The germline gives CDR1 SGHDT, CDR2 YYEEEE. For the CDR3, the DNA is TGTGCCAGCAGCTTGGGGGCCGGGAGCACGTACAATGAGCAGTTCTTC. This translates into CASSLGAGSTYNEQFF.

The rearrangement uses TRBV6-1 and TRBJ2-7; 8 bases align to TRBD1. The V gene end was trimmed by 4 bases and the J gene end by 6 bases; junction bases not matched to a gene: 8. CDR1 and CDR2 (germline): MNHNS, SASEGT. The CDR3 contains 14 residues. In DNA, the CDR3 is TGTGCCAGCAGTGTGACAGGGGTCACGTCCGAGCAGTACTTC. Protein sequence: CASSVTGVTSEQYF.

Notes on this clone: Different DNA sequences within this sample yield the same CDR3. This sequence joins TRBV18 and TRBJ2-7; D not resolved. Per the germline V gene, CDR1 is KGHSH and CDR2 is LQKENI. Trimming took off 6 bases at V and 3 bases at J, with 12 bases between the two ends. This CDR3 spans 13 amino acids. The CDR3 region is CASSPSVYYEQYF. DNA for the CDR3: TGTGCCAGCTCGCCCAGCGTCTACTACGAGCAGTACTTC.

This chain joins TRBV18 and TRBJ2-3, with 7 nucleotides matching TRBD2. With V trimmed by 0 bases and J by 2 bases, 11 bases remained unmatched. The CDR3 spans 18 residues. Germline V gene data show CDR1 as KGHSH and CDR2 as LQKENI. The CDR3 DNA reads as TGTGCCAGCTCACCACCCAGAAAGGGTAGCGGGTACACAGATACGCAGTATTTT. It codes for CASSPPRKGSGYTDTQYF.

J is TRBJ2-7 and V is TRBV30, with 10 bases that match TRBD2. With V trimmed by 4 bases and J by 1 base, 13 bases remained unmatched. Germline V gene sequence: CDR1 GTSNPN, CDR2 SVGIG (reference sequence). There are 17 residues in the CDR3. The CDR3 loop is CAWTTSGTVMESYEQYF. The CDR3, as DNA: TGTGCCTGGACCACTAGCGGGACCGTGATGGAGTCCTACGAGCAGTACTTC.

The chain links TRBV2 to TRBJ2-1, with 8 bases lining up with TRBD1. This CDR3 comprises 16 residues. Germline V gene data show CDR1 as SNHLY and CDR2 as FYNNEI. Unmatched junction bases numbered 11, after V lost 5 bases and J lost 5 bases. CDR3 sequence reads: CASSQPDRGLNNEQFF. The CDR3 DNA sequence: TGTGCCAGCAGTCAACCCGACAGGGGCCTTAACAATGAGCAGTTCTTC.

The V gene is TRBV11-3, the J gene TRBJ2-1; TRBD2 aligns across 10 bases. Germline lookup yields CDR1 SGHNT and CDR2 YENEEA. The CDR3 contains 16 residues. The trim removed 2 bases at V and 5 bases at J, leaving 6 bases unmatched. In DNA form, the CDR3 reads TGTGCCAGCAGCTTAAGTCTAGCGGGAGCTAACAATGAGCAGTTCTTC. It translates to CASSLSLAGANNEQFF. Variable domain in full (rest from reference TRBV11-3 and TRBJ2-1): EAGVVQSPRYKIIEKKQPVAFWCNPISGHNTLYWYLQNLGQGPELLIRYENEEAVDDSQLPKDRFSAERLKGVDSTLKIQPAELGDSAVYLCASSLSLAGANNEQFFGPGTRLTVL.

This chain uses TRBV10-1 with TRBJ2-5; D not certain. V lost 3 bases and J 5 bases, leaving 16 bases between the germline ends. This CDR3 spans 15 amino acids. Per germline, CDR1 WNHNN and CDR2 SYGVQD (reference sequence). This CDR3 is CASSDPGRGSETQYF. CDR3 DNA: TGCGCCAGCAGTGATCCTGGACGTGGATCCGAGACCCAGTACTTC.

The chain employs TRBV7-9 and TRBJ2-1; 10 bases align to TRBD2. The length of the CDR3 is 16 residues. J was trimmed by 8 bases and V by 6 bases; bases with no gene match: 13. The germline V gene encodes CDR1 SEHNR and CDR2 FQNEAQ (reference sequence). Here the CDR3 DNA reads TGTGCCAGCAGTATTTTGACGGGACTAGCGTTTCATGAGCAGTTCTTC. Amino acids: CASSILTGLAFHEQFF.

The chain uses TRBV18 and TRBJ2-7; D not certain. Germline V gives CDR1 KGHSH, CDR2 LQKENI. The CDR3 contains 16 residues. V was clipped by 1 base and J by 5 bases, with 18 bases between them. CDR3 coding DNA: TGTGCCAGCTCACCACGGCTAGTAGGGCGGATCCACGAGCAGTACTTC. Translated, it gives CASSPRLVGRIHEQYF.

The chain combines TRBV5-1 with TRBJ1-1; D possibly corresponds to TRBD1 (5 bases). V was clipped by 4 bases and J by 0 bases, with 16 bases between them. The CDR3 totals 16 residues. Germline-derived CDR1 and CDR2 are SGHRS and YFSETQ. CDR3 bases: TGCGCCAGCAGCCCCGATGCAGGGACCATGAACACTGAAGCTTTCTTT. It yields the protein CASSPDAGTMNTEAFF.

The chain couples TRBV2 to TRBJ1-2; D is unclear. Trimming removed 7 bases at V and 5 bases at J, with 11 bases between. Germline V lookup: CDR1 SNHLY, CDR2 FYNNEI. There are 12 residues in the CDR3. For the CDR3, the DNA is TGTGCCAGCAATGGGATCGTATATGGCTACACCTTC. Encoded protein: CASNGIVYGYTF.

The chain has TRBV5-1 and TRBJ2-1; 12 bases are shared with TRBD2. This CDR3 has 16 amino acids. V lost 9 bases to trimming and J lost 0 bases; unmatched junction nucleotides: 7. The germline CDR1 and CDR2 sequences are SGHRS and YFSETQ. The CDR3 DNA is TGCGCCACCCGGAAGACTAGCGGGAGCTCCTACAATGAGCAGTTCTTC. Protein sequence: CATRKTSGSSYNEQFF.

The gene calls are TRBV10-2 and TRBJ1-4; 7 nucleotides line up with TRBD1. V dropped 0 bases and J dropped 8; count of bases not matched to a gene: 6. This CDR3 has 15 residues. CDR1 and CDR2 from the germline V gene are WSHSY and SAAADI. The CDR3 sequence is CASSESRGVSEKLFF. CDR3 bases: TGCGCCAGCAGTGAGTCCAGGGGGGTTTCCGAAAAACTGTTTTTT.

This clone was recorded once. The genes are TRBV10-2 and TRBJ2-1; perhaps TRBD2 as D (6 bases). The CDR3 has 17 amino acids. V lost 6 bases and J 7 bases, leaving 25 bases between the germline ends. CDR1 and CDR2 from the germline V gene are WSHSY and SAAADI. In DNA form, the CDR3 reads TGCGCCAGCAGATCCATCCTCCTAGCGCCAACCGGGAATGAGCAGTTCTTC. It encodes CASRSILLAPTGNEQFF.

This clone was recorded once. The V and J genes are TRBV28 and TRBJ1-4, with D unresolved. The CDR3 covers 13 residues. Looked up from germline, CDR1 is MDHEN and CDR2 is SYDVKM. V lost 2 bases and J lost 7, with 8 bases in between. The CDR3 reads CASSLAPIEKLFF. The CDR3 DNA reads TGTGCCAGCAGTTTAGCACCGATTGAAAAACTGTTTTTT.

The chain employs TRBV7-2 and TRBJ2-3; 10 bases agree with TRBD2. Germline loops: CDR1 SGHTA, CDR2 FQGNSA. V was pared by 2 bases and J by 0 bases, with 2 bases of the junction left unmatched. CDR3 length: 16 residues. The CDR3 DNA sequence: TGTGCCAGCAGCTTAACTAGCGGGACTAGCACAGATACGCAGTATTTT. Amino acids: CASSLTSGTSTDTQYF.

This chain joins TRBV2 and TRBJ1-2, with 8 bases matching TRBD1. CDR3 length: 13 residues. Germline V lookup: CDR1 SNHLY, CDR2 FYNNEI. V dropped 4 bases and J dropped 7; count of bases not matched to a gene: 5. CDR3 region: CASSVETGVGYTF. The CDR3 DNA follows: TGTGCCAGCAGTGTTGAGACAGGGGTTGGCTACACCTTC.

This clone was seen just once. V gene TRBV5-4 combines with J gene TRBJ2-7; TRBD2 agrees at 11 bases. Unmatched junction bases numbered 7, after V lost 2 bases and J lost 0 bases. The CDR3 extends over 17 amino acids. The germline CDR1 and CDR2 sequences are SGHNT and YYREEE (reference sequence). This CDR3 reads CASSFGLAGPFSYEQYF. The CDR3 bases are TGTGCCAGCAGCTTTGGACTAGCGGGCCCGTTCTCCTACGAGCAGTACTTC.

The CDR3 coding sequence is TGTGCCAGCAGTACGGGCCACCCCTACGAGCAGTACTTC. Translating it yields CASSTGHPYEQYF. This sequence joins TRBV6-5 and TRBJ2-7, with D unclear. Germline V lookup: CDR1 MNHEY, CDR2 SVGAGI. The V end lost 5 bases, the J end lost 2 bases, and 10 bases lay between the germline ends. This CDR3 region has 13 residues.

This chain links TRBV5-1 with TRBJ2-3; D is uncertain. Trimming pared 1 base from V and 2 bases from J, leaving 8 bases between. This CDR3 region has 14 residues. CDR1 and CDR2 from the germline V gene are SGHRS and YFSETQ. The CDR3, as DNA: TGCGCCAGCAGCTTGTTTGCGTCCACAGATACGCAGTATTTT. It encodes CASSLFASTDTQYF.